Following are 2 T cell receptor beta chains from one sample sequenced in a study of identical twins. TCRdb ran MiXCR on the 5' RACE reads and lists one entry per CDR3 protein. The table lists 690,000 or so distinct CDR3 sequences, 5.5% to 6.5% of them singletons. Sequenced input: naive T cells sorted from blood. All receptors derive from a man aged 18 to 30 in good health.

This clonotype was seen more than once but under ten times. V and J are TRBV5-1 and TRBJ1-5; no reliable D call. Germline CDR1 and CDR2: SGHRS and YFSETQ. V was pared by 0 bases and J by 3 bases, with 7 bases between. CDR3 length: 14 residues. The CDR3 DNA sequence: TGCGCCAGCAGCTTGGACGGCCCCAATCAGCCCCAGCATTTT. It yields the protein CASSLDGPNQPQHF.

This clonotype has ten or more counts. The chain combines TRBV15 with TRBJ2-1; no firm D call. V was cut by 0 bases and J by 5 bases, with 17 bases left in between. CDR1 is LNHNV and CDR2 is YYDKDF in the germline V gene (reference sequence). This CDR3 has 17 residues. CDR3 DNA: TGTGCCACCAGCAGAGATTTGGGTACCTCCTTCGACAATGAGCAGTTCTTC. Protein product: CATSRDLGTSFDNEQFF.